A single sample gave rise to the 13 T cell receptor beta chains below, sequenced in a study of blood T cell repertoires in COVID-19. Sequencing was performed with immunoSEQ multiplex PCR; in TCRdb, only in-frame clones are kept and a portion is missing. In the table there are about 220,000 clones, around 85% of which are singletons. Sample: peripheral blood. Receptor source: a human donor in a cohort sampled during active COVID-19.

The table lists this clone with a few counts. The chain carries TRBV28 and TRBJ2-7; D perhaps matches TRBD1 (6 bases). CDR1 is MDHEN, CDR2 SYDVKM, per germline. This CDR3 has 14 residues. V was pared by 5 bases and J by 0 bases, with 11 bases between. DNA of the CDR3: TGTGCCAGCAGTCTCCCGGGACACTCCTACGAGCAGTACTTC. This translates into CASSLPGHSYEQYF.

The count of this clone is one. This rearrangement joins TRBV4-1 to TRBJ1-1; 7 bases align to TRBD1. V lost 5 bases, J lost 6 bases, and 12 bases stayed unmatched. The CDR3 is made up of 15 amino acids. Germline V gene sequence: CDR1 MGHRA, CDR2 YSYEKL. The CDR3 coding sequence is TGCGCCAGCAGCGTACGACAGGGCGTAAGCTCTGAAGCTTTCTTT. It encodes CASSVRQGVSSEAFF.

The chain links TRBV18 to TRBJ1-6, with a possible D match to TRBD1 (5 bases). This CDR3 comprises 18 residues. The germline V gene encodes CDR1 KGHSH and CDR2 LQKENI. Trimming shortened V by 3 bases and J by 4 bases, and 19 bases separated the two germline ends. CDR3 protein: CASSPPPRGVKYNSPLHF. In DNA, the CDR3 is TGTGCCAGCTCACCCCCGCCACGGGGGGTTAAGTATAATTCACCCCTCCACTTT.

This chain connects TRBV5-5 to TRBJ1-5, with D possibly TRBD1 on 5 matching bases. CDR3 size: 15 residues. Trimming removed 1 base from V and 0 bases from J, with 8 bases in between. From germline, CDR1 is SGHKS and CDR2 YYEKEE (reference sequence). The CDR3 is CASSLRGLSNQPQHF. CDR3 nucleotides: TGTGCCAGCAGCTTGCGGGGACTTAGCAATCAGCCCCAGCATTTT.

This clone was observed a single time. The chain carries TRBV2 and TRBJ1-6; 9 positions match TRBD1. The CDR3 is 17 amino acids. The V gene end was trimmed by 5 bases and the J gene end by 7 bases; junction bases not matched to a gene: 12. Germline V lookup: CDR1 SNHLY, CDR2 FYNNEI. CDR3 in amino acids: CASSSGQGIQRNSPLHF. CDR3 bases: TGTGCCAGCAGTTCCGGACAGGGGATCCAGCGCAATTCACCCCTCCACTTT.

The CDR3 region is CASSPQAGAGETQYF. The CDR3 coding sequence is TGTGCCAGCAGCCCCCAGGCAGGGGCTGGGGAGACCCAGTACTTC. The rearrangement links TRBV9 to TRBJ2-5; D perhaps matches TRBD1 (6 bases). Trimming cost V 4 bases and J 5 bases, with 18 bases left between them. Germline V gene lookup returns CDR1 SGDLS and CDR2 YYNGEE. This CDR3 comprises 15 residues.

J is TRBJ1-2 and V is TRBV27; 7 bases are shared with TRBD1. The CDR3 extends over 13 amino acids. The germline V gene encodes CDR1 MNHEY and CDR2 SMNVEV (reference sequence). Trimming at V came to 6 bases and at J to 4 bases, leaving 5 bases not matched to a gene. CDR3 sequence reads: CASRRQGGYGYTF. In DNA, the CDR3 is TGTGCCAGCAGACGACAGGGCGGCTATGGCTACACCTTC.

This rearrangement joins TRBV27 to TRBJ1-4; weak D call: TRBD1 (6 bases). With 5 bases removed from V and 10 bases from J, the gap between germline ends came to 20 bases. The germline V gene encodes CDR1 MNHEY and CDR2 SMNVEV (reference sequence). The CDR3 is made up of 15 amino acids. CDR3 in DNA: TGTGCCAGCAGTACCCTACAGGGTACAAAAGTAAAACTGTTTTTT. Its protein is CASSTLQGTKVKLFF. Complete variable domain (other parts from reference TRBV27 and TRBJ1-4): EAQVTQNPRYLITVTGKKLTVTCSQNMNHEYMSWYRQDPGLGLRQIYYSMNVEVTDKGDVPEGYKVSRKEKRNFPLILESPSPNQTSLYFCASSTLQGTKVKLFFGSGTQLSVL.

This clone has a handful of counts. V and J are TRBV7-9 and TRBJ2-7; 8 bases map to TRBD1. Germline trimming cut 4 bases from V and 6 bases from J; bases unmatched to any gene: 11. Germline-derived CDR1 and CDR2 are SEHNR and FQNEAQ (reference sequence). The CDR3 has 15 residues. CDR3 region: CASSSQGQGYVEQYF. The CDR3 region has the DNA TGTGCCAGCAGCTCCCAAGGACAGGGATACGTCGAGCAGTACTTC.

This clone has just one count. Different DNA sequences within this sample yield the same CDR3. This chain links TRBV19 with TRBJ2-6; D gene uncertain. The CDR3 is 15 residues long. CDR1 is LNHDA and CDR2 is SQIVND in the germline V gene (reference sequence). Trimming took off 1 base at V and 4 bases at J, with 8 bases between the two ends. The CDR3 DNA reads as TGTGCCAGTAGTATAGCATCATCCGGGGCCAACGTCCTGACTTTC. Its protein is CASSIASSGANVLTF.

V is TRBV7-9 and J is TRBJ1-6; TRBD1 agrees at 9 bases. Losses at the gene ends were 5 bases for V and 7 bases for J; bases not matched to a gene: 9. The V gene's germline CDR1 is SEHNR and CDR2 FQNEAQ (reference sequence). This CDR3 region has 16 residues. The CDR3 coding sequence is TGTGCCAGCAGCCCGGGTTGGGACAGGGTAAATTCACCCCTCCACTTT. It codes for CASSPGWDRVNSPLHF.

This chain links TRBV7-9 with TRBJ2-7, with D maybe TRBD2 (5 bases). Germline V gene sequence: CDR1 SEHNR, CDR2 FQNEAQ (reference sequence). CDR3 length equals 12 residues. The V gene lost 8 bases and the J gene lost 3 bases, with 11 bases spanning the gap. The CDR3 is CASSDSSYEQYF. The CDR3 DNA is TGTGCCAGCTCGGACTCGAGCTACGAGCAGTACTTC.

The V gene is TRBV25-1, the J gene TRBJ2-7; the D gene is possibly TRBD2 (6 bases). The CDR3 is made up of 12 amino acids. Trimming pared 6 bases from V and 3 bases from J, leaving 9 bases between. Germline V lookup: CDR1 MGHDK, CDR2 SYGVNS. CDR3 coding DNA: TGTGCCAGCAGCCGGGGGTTCTACGAGCAGTACTTC. This codes for CASSRGFYEQYF.